The 21 T cell receptor beta chains given below trace back to one sample, sequenced in a study of cytomegalovirus exposure and HLA in healthy donors. The PCR ran on 60 Vbeta and 13 Jbeta primers. This table comes from immunoSEQ multiplex PCR, and its TCRdb copy is limited to in-frame clones, with some not included. The sample records approximately 170,000 clones, more than 80% being singletons. Sequencing was done on a sample of PBMCs. These receptors were obtained from a woman aged 18-35 years in good health and CMV-seronegative.

This clone was counted between two and nine times. The chain combines TRBV4-1 with TRBJ2-1; 8 nucleotides agree with TRBD1. This CDR3 has 15 residues. CDR1 and CDR2 (germline): MGHRA, YSYEKL. Trimming at V came to 2 bases and at J to 2 bases, leaving 2 bases not matched to a gene. The CDR3 DNA reads as TGCGCCAGCAGCCAAACAGGGGGGACCTACAATGAGCAGTTCTTC. Its protein is CASSQTGGTYNEQFF.

In this sample, this clone turned up a few times. The chain is built from TRBV4-3 and TRBJ2-1; 9 bases line up with TRBD1. This CDR3 comprises 14 residues. With 1 base clipped from V and 8 bases from J, the junction kept 3 bases outside the gene matches. CDR1 LGHNA and CDR2 YSLEER come from the germline V gene. Here the CDR3 reads CASSQAWTGDEQFF. CDR3 nucleotide sequence: TGCGCCAGCAGCCAAGCCTGGACAGGGGATGAGCAGTTCTTC.

This sequence joins TRBV27 and TRBJ2-5, with 12 bases fitting TRBD2. Germline CDR1 and CDR2: MNHEY and SMNVEV (reference sequence). Trimming cost V 3 bases and J 5 bases; bases outside gene matches: 4. This CDR3 has 15 residues. The CDR3: CASSFGLAGMETQYF. CDR3 in DNA: TGTGCCAGCAGTTTTGGACTAGCGGGAATGGAGACCCAGTACTTC.

The V gene is TRBV21-1, the J gene TRBJ2-2; the D call TRBD1 from the table was never checked on the DNA. TRBV21-1 is given as a pseudogene. The CDR3 loop spans 17 amino acids. The CDR3 spells CASSKASPTGSNGELFF. The DNA of the CDR3 is TGTGCCAGCAGCAAAGCCTCCCCGACAGGGTCTAACGGGGAGCTGTTTTTT.

The chain links TRBV27 to TRBJ2-7; TRBD1 agrees at 9 bases. This CDR3 region has 14 residues. Germline V gene data show CDR1 as MNHEY and CDR2 as SMNVEV (reference sequence). V was pared by 7 bases and J by 6 bases, with 10 bases of the junction left unmatched. Here the CDR3 DNA reads TGTGCCAGCAATCCCTATGGGACAGGGTCCGAGCAGTACTTC. This sequence encodes CASNPYGTGSEQYF.

The V gene is TRBV7-9, the J gene TRBJ2-7; 8 bases map to TRBD1. The V and J ends lost 3 bases and 2 bases, in that order; junction bases with no gene match: 3. Germline V gene sequence: CDR1 SEHNR, CDR2 FQNEAQ (reference sequence). CDR3 length equals 14 residues. Here the CDR3 reads CASSFDRGAYEQYF. The CDR3 DNA is TGTGCCAGCAGCTTCGACAGGGGAGCCTACGAGCAGTACTTC.

The gene calls are TRBV6-6 and TRBJ2-1; 10 bases line up with TRBD1. CDR3 length equals 15 residues. Germline V gene sequence: CDR1 MNHNY, CDR2 SVGAGI (reference sequence). With V trimmed by 3 bases and J by 8 bases, 7 bases remained unmatched. The CDR3 nucleotides are TGTGCCAGCAGTTATCGGGACAGGGGATTAGATGAGCAGTTCTTC. This gives the protein CASSYRDRGLDEQFF.

V and J are TRBV27 and TRBJ2-7; possible D gene TRBD2, 5 bases. V lost 0 bases and J 4 bases, leaving 16 bases between the germline ends. CDR1 is MNHEY, CDR2 SMNVEV, per germline (reference sequence). This CDR3 is 16 amino acids long. The CDR3 region is CASSLSGVNLGYEQYF. DNA of the CDR3: TGTGCCAGCAGTTTATCCGGGGTAAATCTAGGGTACGAGCAGTACTTC.

Written as DNA, the CDR3 is TGTGCCAGCAGCTCGGCAGGTGTTAGCTCCTATAATTCACCCCTCCACTTT. It translates to CASSSAGVSSYNSPLHF. The chain employs TRBV5-4 and TRBJ1-6; no definite D call. From germline, CDR1 is SGHNT and CDR2 YYREEE (reference sequence). CDR3 length: 17 residues. Between the trimmed V and J ends, which lost 3 bases and 0 bases, there was a span of 13 bases.

The gene calls are TRBV6-5 and TRBJ1-2, with 11 bases aligning to TRBD1. Germline loops: CDR1 MNHEY, CDR2 SVGAGI. V lost 7 bases, J lost 7 bases, and 5 bases stayed unmatched. The CDR3 runs 13 residues. DNA of the CDR3: TGTGCCAGCATTCCGGGACAGGGGGGTGGCTACACCTTC. It specifies CASIPGQGGGYTF.

The chain links TRBV2 to TRBJ1-4; 7 nucleotides match TRBD1. The CDR3 runs to 17 residues. The germline V gene encodes CDR1 SNHLY and CDR2 FYNNEI. With V trimmed by 3 bases and J by 8 bases, 15 bases remained unmatched. CDR3 sequence reads: CASSEDPPDRVWEKLFF. In DNA form, the CDR3 reads TGTGCCAGCAGTGAGGATCCCCCTGACAGGGTGTGGGAAAAACTGTTTTTT.

CDR3 in DNA: TGTGCCAGCAGTTTTCACGGAGGAGGTACGGAGACCCAGTACTTC. Translating it yields CASSFHGGGTETQYF. This rearrangement joins TRBV28 to TRBJ2-5; D perhaps matches TRBD2 (5 bases). V gave up 3 bases and J gave up 5 bases, with 16 bases separating them. CDR3 length: 15 residues. Looked up from germline, CDR1 is MDHEN and CDR2 is SYDVKM.

V usage is TRBV10-3 and J usage is TRBJ2-6; 7 bases match TRBD1. The V gene's germline CDR1 is ENHRY and CDR2 SYGVKD. The CDR3 covers 15 residues. Losses at the gene ends were 7 bases for V and 2 bases for J; bases not matched to a gene: 5. CDR3 region: CAINAGGAGANVLTF. In nucleotides, the CDR3 is TGTGCCATCAACGCAGGGGGAGCTGGGGCCAACGTCCTGACTTTC.

This rearrangement joins TRBV19 to TRBJ2-7, with 8 positions matching TRBD2. The ends lost 2 bases at V and 2 bases at J; junction bases unmatched: 5. This CDR3 is built from 15 residues. Germline V gene sequence: CDR1 LNHDA, CDR2 SQIVND (reference sequence). CDR3 DNA: TGTGCCAGTAGTATACGAACTAGCGGAACCTACGAGCAGTACTTC. It encodes CASSIRTSGTYEQYF.

This chain uses TRBV7-9 with TRBJ1-3; D unclear. Germline CDR1 SEHNR, CDR2 FQNEAQ (reference sequence). V lost 3 bases and J lost 4, with 7 bases in between. The CDR3 is 13 residues long. The CDR3 DNA follows: TGTGCCAGCAGCTTGGCAGAAGGAAACACCATATATTTT. Its translation: CASSLAEGNTIYF. The complete variable domain, with remaining parts taken from reference TRBV7-9 and TRBJ1-3, reads DTGVSQNPRHKITKRGQNVTFRCDPISEHNRLYWYRQTLGQGPEFLTYFQNEAQLEKSRLLSDRFSAERPKGSFSTLEIQRTEQGDSAMYLCASSLAEGNTIYFGEGSWLTVV.

In this sample, this clone turned up a few times. The V and J genes are TRBV4-2 and TRBJ1-2; D is possibly TRBD1 (5 bases). V was trimmed by 4 bases and J by 4 bases, leaving 13 bases between them. Germline-derived CDR1 and CDR2 are LGHNA and YNFKEQ. This CDR3 is built from 14 residues. The CDR3 nucleotides read TGTGCCAGCAGCCCGCAGACAGTGATCTATGGCTACACCTTC. As protein: CASSPQTVIYGYTF.

This clone was detected only a few times. The genes are TRBV19 and TRBJ1-4, with unresolved D. Looked up from germline, CDR1 is LNHDA and CDR2 is SQIVND (reference sequence). The CDR3 runs 15 residues. Trimming took 6 bases from V and 5 from J, leaving 16 bases between them. CDR3 sequence (DNA): TGTGCCAGTAGCACGGAACAGAGCACGAATGAAAAACTGTTTTTT. This codes for CASSTEQSTNEKLFF.

The chain employs TRBV5-1 and TRBJ2-7; possibly TRBD2 for D (6 bases). CDR1 is SGHRS and CDR2 is YFSETQ in the germline V gene. This CDR3 comprises 14 residues. Deletions cut 0 bases from V and 7 bases from J, with 14 bases between. CDR3 residues: CASSLAPSGGEQYF. The CDR3 coding sequence is TGCGCCAGCAGCTTGGCGCCGAGTGGGGGGGAGCAGTACTTC. Complete variable domain (other parts from reference TRBV5-1 and TRBJ2-7): KAGVTQTPRYLIKTRGQQVTLSCSPISGHRSVSWYQQTPGQGLQFLFEYFSETQRNKGNFPGRFSGRQFSNSRSEMNVSTLELGDSALYLCASSLAPSGGEQYFGPGTRLTVT.

The chain recombines TRBV19 with TRBJ1-5; 7 nucleotides match TRBD1. The V gene end was trimmed by 7 bases and the J gene end by 2 bases; junction bases not matched to a gene: 8. Germline V gene data show CDR1 as LNHDA and CDR2 as SQIVND (reference sequence). The CDR3 has 15 amino acids. This CDR3 reads CASKDRQVGNQPQHF. The CDR3 nucleotides are TGTGCCAGTAAGGACAGGCAGGTAGGCAATCAGCCCCAGCATTTT.

In its sample, this clone was seen a few times. The chain joins TRBV2 to TRBJ2-1, with a tentative D call TRBD1 (5 bases). This CDR3 comprises 16 residues. The V end lost 5 bases, the J end lost 0 bases, and 14 bases lay between the germline ends. Germline values: CDR1 SNHLY, CDR2 FYNNEI. The CDR3 region has the DNA TGTGCCAGCAGTCCCGAGGCAGGGATCTCCTACAATGAGCAGTTCTTC. Its translation: CASSPEAGISYNEQFF.

The V call is TRBV4-3, the J call TRBJ1-2; 9 bases align to TRBD1. Trimming took 4 bases from V and 7 from J; bases not matched to a gene: 16. CDR3 length equals 17 residues. Germline CDR1 LGHNA, CDR2 YSLEER. The CDR3 nucleotides read TGCGCCAGCAGCCCAGCGGACAGGGGTAACCCCCGTGCTGGCTACACCTTC. This sequence encodes CASSPADRGNPRAGYTF.